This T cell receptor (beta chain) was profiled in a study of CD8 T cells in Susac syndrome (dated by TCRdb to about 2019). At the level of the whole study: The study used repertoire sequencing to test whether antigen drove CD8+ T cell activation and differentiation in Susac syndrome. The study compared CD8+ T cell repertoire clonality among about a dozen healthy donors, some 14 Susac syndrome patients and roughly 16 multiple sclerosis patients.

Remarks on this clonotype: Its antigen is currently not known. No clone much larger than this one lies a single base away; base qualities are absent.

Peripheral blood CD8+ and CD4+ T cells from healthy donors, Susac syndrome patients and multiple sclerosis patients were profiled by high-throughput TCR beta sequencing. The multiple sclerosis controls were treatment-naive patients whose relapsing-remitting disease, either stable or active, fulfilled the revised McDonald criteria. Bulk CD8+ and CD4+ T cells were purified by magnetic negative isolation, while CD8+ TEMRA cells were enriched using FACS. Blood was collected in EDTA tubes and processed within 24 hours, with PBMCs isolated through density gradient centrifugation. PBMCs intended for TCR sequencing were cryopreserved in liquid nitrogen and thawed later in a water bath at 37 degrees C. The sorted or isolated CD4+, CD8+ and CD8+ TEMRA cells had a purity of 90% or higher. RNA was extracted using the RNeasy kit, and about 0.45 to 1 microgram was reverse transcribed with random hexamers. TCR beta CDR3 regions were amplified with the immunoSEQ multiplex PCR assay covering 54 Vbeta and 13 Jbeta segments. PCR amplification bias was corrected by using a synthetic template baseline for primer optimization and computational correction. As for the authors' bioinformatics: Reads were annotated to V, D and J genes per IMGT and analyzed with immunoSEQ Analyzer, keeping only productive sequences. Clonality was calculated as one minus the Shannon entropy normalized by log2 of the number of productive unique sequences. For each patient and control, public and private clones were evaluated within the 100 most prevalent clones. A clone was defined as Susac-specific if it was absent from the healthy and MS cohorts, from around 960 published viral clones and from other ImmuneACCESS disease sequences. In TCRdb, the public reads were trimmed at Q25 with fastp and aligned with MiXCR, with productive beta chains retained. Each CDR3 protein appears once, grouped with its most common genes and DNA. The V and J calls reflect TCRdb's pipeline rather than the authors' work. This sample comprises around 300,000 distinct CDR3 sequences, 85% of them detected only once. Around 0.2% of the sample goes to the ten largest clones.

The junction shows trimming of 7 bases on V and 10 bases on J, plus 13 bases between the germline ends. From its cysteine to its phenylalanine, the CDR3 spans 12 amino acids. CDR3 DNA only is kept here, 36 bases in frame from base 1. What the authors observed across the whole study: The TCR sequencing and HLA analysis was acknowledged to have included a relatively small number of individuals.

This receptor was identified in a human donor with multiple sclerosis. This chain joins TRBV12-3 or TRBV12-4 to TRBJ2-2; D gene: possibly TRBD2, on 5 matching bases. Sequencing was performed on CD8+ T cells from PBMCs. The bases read TGTGCCAGCACCTTACTAGTTGAGGAGCTGTTTTTT. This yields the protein CASTLLVEELFF.